Each of the 26 T cell receptor beta chains below was sequenced from the same sample in a study of cytomegalovirus exposure and HLA in healthy donors. Primers: 60 Vbeta forward and 13 Jbeta reverse. Libraries were prepared by immunoSEQ multiplex PCR; TCRdb keeps only in-frame clonotypes and omits some of them. The data hold around 120,000 clones, with over 80% observed a single time. The sequenced material came from PBMCs. Receptors originate from a boy younger than 18 in good health and CMV-seronegative.

For this clone: The same CDR3 can be traced to other DNA sequences in this sample. V is TRBV6-5 and J is TRBJ2-5, with D possibly matching TRBD2 (5 bases). The V end lost 6 bases, the J end lost 5 bases, and 10 bases lay between the germline ends. The CDR3 covers 12 residues. The germline V gene encodes CDR1 MNHEY and CDR2 SVGAGI. CDR3 DNA sequence: TGTGCCAGCAGCCCTACGGGGGAGACCCAGTACTTC. It encodes CASSPTGETQYF.

As regards this clone: The identical CDR3 is also encoded by other nucleotide sequences in the sample. This chain uses TRBV19 with TRBJ1-1, with D uncertain. The CDR3 totals 13 residues. V shed 3 bases and J shed 4 bases, with 9 bases lying between them. CDR1 is LNHDA, CDR2 SQIVND, per germline (reference sequence). In DNA form, the CDR3 reads TGTGCCAGTAGTATCCCGGGAGTCACTGAAGCTTTCTTT. Its protein is CASSIPGVTEAFF.

The rearrangement links TRBV29-1 to TRBJ1-1, with 7 bases matching TRBD1. V lost 8 bases and J lost 4; bases outside the gene matches: 16. Germline V CDR1 and CDR2: SQVTM, ANQGSEA. CDR3 length equals 15 residues. In DNA form, the CDR3 reads TGCAGCCCGGGGGGGCCGATAACAGGGGCCACTGAAGCTTTCTTT. The encoded protein is CSPGGPITGATEAFF.

The chain employs TRBV29-1 and TRBJ2-7, with D perhaps TRBD2 (5 bases). V was trimmed by 5 bases and J by 2 bases, leaving 19 bases between them. Germline CDR1 and CDR2: SQVTM and ANQGSEA. This CDR3 contains 15 residues. The CDR3 here is CSVIFIRGGTYEQYF. Written as DNA, the CDR3 is TGCAGCGTTATATTCATCCGGGGTGGAACCTACGAGCAGTACTTC.

V and J are TRBV7-9 and TRBJ2-3; tentatively, D is TRBD2 (6 bases). This CDR3 has 15 amino acids. Trimming removed 1 base from V and 2 bases from J, with 10 bases in between. The germline CDR1 and CDR2 sequences are SEHNR and FQNEAQ (reference sequence). The CDR3 sequence: CASSLEGLVTDTQYF. DNA for the CDR3: TGTGCCAGCAGCTTAGAGGGACTTGTCACAGATACGCAGTATTTT.

J is TRBJ2-1 and V is TRBV27, with D possibly being TRBD2 (6 bases). This CDR3 contains 16 residues. V lost 0 bases to trimming and J lost 3 bases, with 12 bases between them. Germline CDR1 reads MNHEY; CDR2 reads SMNVEV (reference sequence). The CDR3 coding sequence is TGTGCCAGCAGTTTATCTCGCGGGATGGACTACAATGAGCAGTTCTTC. Protein product: CASSLSRGMDYNEQFF.

This chain links TRBV30 with TRBJ2-5; 7 bases align to TRBD1. V was pared by 3 bases and J by 7 bases, with 14 bases of the junction left unmatched. CDR1 GTSNPN and CDR2 SVGIG come from the germline V gene (reference sequence). The CDR3 covers 15 residues. The CDR3 sequence is CAWSGDSQGSWTQYF. The CDR3 coding sequence is TGTGCCTGGAGCGGGGACAGTCAAGGGTCATGGACCCAGTACTTC.

This clone was found once. The J gene is TRBJ2-7, the V gene TRBV11-3; 11 nucleotides align to TRBD2. Losses at the gene ends were 5 bases for V and 5 bases for J; bases not matched to a gene: 11. Per germline, CDR1 SGHNT and CDR2 YENEEA. The CDR3 is made up of 16 amino acids. DNA for the CDR3: TGTGCCAGCAGCCCACTAGCGGGAGCGTATGGGGACGAGCAGTACTTC. Translation gives CASSPLAGAYGDEQYF. The whole variable domain, filled in from reference TRBV11-3 and TRBJ2-7, reads EAGVVQSPRYKIIEKKQPVAFWCNPISGHNTLYWYLQNLGQGPELLIRYENEEAVDDSQLPKDRFSAERLKGVDSTLKIQPAELGDSAVYLCASSPLAGAYGDEQYFGPGTRLTVT.

The chain links TRBV7-9 to TRBJ1-4; 7 bases align to TRBD1. Germline assignment: CDR1 SEHNR and CDR2 FQNEAQ (reference sequence). This CDR3 comprises 15 residues. V shed 5 bases and J 5 bases; nucleotides not matched to a gene: 8. The CDR3 spells CASSPWPDRNEKLFF. CDR3 nucleotide sequence: TGTGCCAGCAGCCCTTGGCCGGACAGGAATGAAAAACTGTTTTTT. Full variable domain (rest looked up from reference TRBV7-9 and TRBJ1-4): DTGVSQNPRHKITKRGQNVTFRCDPISEHNRLYWYRQTLGQGPEFLTYFQNEAQLEKSRLLSDRFSAERPKGSFSTLEIQRTEQGDSAMYLCASSPWPDRNEKLFFGSGTQLSVL.

The chain carries TRBV5-6 and TRBJ2-7, with a tentative D call TRBD1 (6 bases). Germline assignment: CDR1 SGHDT and CDR2 YYEEEE. Trimming cost V 4 bases and J 6 bases, with 14 bases left between them. This CDR3 has 13 amino acids. The CDR3 bases are TGTGCCAGCAGCCCTCGGGACAAGAGCGAGCAGTACTTC. As protein: CASSPRDKSEQYF.

This chain uses TRBV30 with TRBJ2-7, with 8 bases matching TRBD1. Germline trimming cut 8 bases from V and 3 bases from J; bases unmatched to any gene: 9. The germline V gene encodes CDR1 GTSNPN and CDR2 SVGIG (reference sequence). The CDR3 has 13 amino acids. The CDR3, as DNA: TGTGCCCAAGGGGACAGGAAACGCTACGAGCAGTACTTC. This encodes CAQGDRKRYEQYF.

V is TRBV5-6 and J is TRBJ1-1, with D unclear. The CDR3 has 14 residues. Trimming removed 1 base at V and 2 bases at J, with 9 bases between. The germline gives CDR1 SGHDT, CDR2 YYEEEE. CDR3 amino acids: CASSLRESNTEAFF. CDR3 nucleotides: TGTGCCAGCAGCTTGCGGGAATCCAACACTGAAGCTTTCTTT.

The V and J genes are TRBV4-3 and TRBJ2-7, with D maybe TRBD2 (6 bases). The germline gives CDR1 LGHNA, CDR2 YSLEER. The ends were cut back, 0 bases at V and 5 bases at J, with 11 bases in the middle. The CDR3 spans 14 residues. In nucleotides, the CDR3 is TGCGCCAGCAGCCAAGATCGGGGCGGGGACGAGCAGTACTTC. Translating gives CASSQDRGGDEQYF.

The chain links TRBV4-1 to TRBJ2-2, with D perhaps matching TRBD2 (6 bases). Germline V gene lookup returns CDR1 MGHRA and CDR2 YSYEKL. The CDR3 is made up of 17 amino acids. Trimming took 3 bases from V and 4 from J, leaving 18 bases between them. This chain's CDR3 is CASSQGERRATTGELFF. CDR3 bases: TGCGCCAGCAGCCAGGGGGAGCGGAGGGCCACCACCGGGGAGCTGTTTTTT.

V usage is TRBV19 and J usage is TRBJ1-5, with 9 nucleotides matching TRBD1. The CDR3 is 15 residues long. J lost 6 bases, V lost 3 bases, and 6 bases had no gene match. The germline V gene encodes CDR1 LNHDA and CDR2 SQIVND (reference sequence). CDR3 DNA: TGTGCCAGTAGTATTACAGGGGGCGCGAGTCAGCCCCAGCATTTT. Translation: CASSITGGASQPQHF.

V and J are TRBV12-5 and TRBJ1-1; D gene uncertain. The CDR3 extends over 13 amino acids. CDR1 and CDR2 from the germline V gene are LGHNT and FRNRAP. Trimming pared 0 bases from V and 8 bases from J, leaving 10 bases between. The CDR3 spells CASGLVKSTEAFF. The CDR3 region has the DNA TGTGCTAGTGGTTTGGTAAAGAGCACCGAAGCTTTCTTT.

V usage is TRBV27 and J usage is TRBJ1-2; 9 bases align to TRBD1. Germline trimming cut 6 bases from V and 8 bases from J; bases unmatched to any gene: 10. This CDR3 comprises 14 residues. The germline V gene has CDR1 MNHEY and CDR2 SMNVEV (reference sequence). The DNA for the CDR3 is TGTGCCAGCAGCCCTACGGACAGGGGAGACGGCTACACCTTC. It encodes CASSPTDRGDGYTF.

The chain employs TRBV13 and TRBJ2-1, with 7 bases aligning to TRBD1. The germline gives CDR1 PRHDT, CDR2 FYEKMQ (reference sequence). The CDR3 consists of 15 residues. V trimming: 2 bases; J trimming: 6 bases; junction bases outside the gene matches: 7. CDR3 region: CASSLSRSGGNEQFF. The CDR3 bases are TGTGCCAGCAGCTTATCCCGCTCAGGGGGCAATGAGCAGTTCTTC.

This chain connects TRBV29-1 to TRBJ1-1, with 8 nucleotides matching TRBD1. Per germline, CDR1 SQVTM and CDR2 ANQGSEA. The V gene end was trimmed by 7 bases and the J gene end by 6 bases; junction bases not matched to a gene: 7. The CDR3 consists of 12 residues. CDR3 in DNA: TGCAGCGCCCAAACAGGGGGTGCTGAAGCTTTCTTT. It translates to CSAQTGGAEAFF.

V and J are TRBV9 and TRBJ2-1; D is unresolved. V was pared by 0 bases and J by 0 bases, with 10 bases between. This CDR3 has 16 amino acids. Germline V gives CDR1 SGDLS, CDR2 YYNGEE. CDR3 in DNA: TGTGCCAGCAGCGTAGTGGGTGCTAGCTCCTACAATGAGCAGTTCTTC. Translation: CASSVVGASSYNEQFF. Based on the CDR3 plus reference TRBV9 and TRBJ2-1, the full variable domain is DSGVTQTPKHLITATGQRVTLRCSPRSGDLSVYWYQQSLDQGLQFLIQYYNGEERAKGNILERFSAQQFPDLHSELNLSSLELGDSALYFCASSVVGASSYNEQFFGPGTRLTVL.

V gene TRBV7-2 combines with J gene TRBJ2-1, with 12 bases matching TRBD2. The junction had 2 bases not matched to a gene; V was cut back by 5 bases and J by 3 bases. The CDR3 runs to 15 residues. In germline, CDR1 is SGHTA, CDR2 FQGNSA. The CDR3 spells CASSQGLAGYNEQFF. As DNA, the CDR3 is TGTGCCAGCAGCCAGGGACTAGCGGGCTACAATGAGCAGTTCTTC.

The V gene is TRBV4-2, the J gene TRBJ1-5; D possibly corresponds to TRBD1 (6 bases). Germline loops: CDR1 LGHNA, CDR2 YNFKEQ. V shed 0 bases and J shed 0 bases, with 9 bases lying between them. This CDR3 is 16 amino acids long. The CDR3 region has the DNA TGTGCCAGCAGCCAAGAGGACAGATATAGCAATCAGCCCCAGCATTTT. Translation gives CASSQEDRYSNQPQHF.

CDR3 sequence: CASSPLGGTGELFF. The CDR3 region has the DNA TGTGCCAGCTCTCCCCTCGGGGGCACCGGGGAGCTGTTTTTT. The chain recombines TRBV11-2 with TRBJ2-2, with D perhaps TRBD2 (6 bases). The CDR3 extends over 14 amino acids. The germline V gene encodes CDR1 SGHAT and CDR2 FQNNGV. With 8 bases removed from V and 4 bases from J, the gap between germline ends came to 14 bases.

The chain carries TRBV2 and TRBJ1-1; possible D gene TRBD1, 6 bases. Trimming removed 7 bases from V and 4 bases from J, with 16 bases in between. This CDR3 region has 14 residues. CDR1 is SNHLY and CDR2 is FYNNEI in the germline V gene. In DNA, the CDR3 is TGTGCCAGCACCGGGGACACCCGGGGCACTGAAGCTTTCTTT. This codes for CASTGDTRGTEAFF. The complete variable domain, with remaining parts taken from reference TRBV2 and TRBJ1-1, reads EPEVTQTPSHQVTQMGQEVILRCVPISNHLYFYWYRQILGQKVEFLVSFYNNEISEKSEIFDDQFSVERPDGSNFTLKIRSTKLEDSAMYFCASTGDTRGTEAFFGQGTRLTVV.

The genes are TRBV28 and TRBJ1-5; 7 bases agree with TRBD1. Germline loops: CDR1 MDHEN, CDR2 SYDVKM. The CDR3 length is 14 residues. V shed 5 bases and J 7 bases; nucleotides not matched to a gene: 8. The CDR3 DNA follows: TGTGCCAGCAGTCAACCGGACAGGCTCCAGCCCCAGCATTTT. Its protein product is CASSQPDRLQPQHF.

The chain employs TRBV30 and TRBJ1-1, with a tentative D call TRBD1 (5 bases). Germline V lookup: CDR1 GTSNPN, CDR2 SVGIG (reference sequence). V lost 0 bases to trimming and J lost 3 bases, with 8 bases between them. The CDR3 runs to 13 residues. The CDR3 loop reads CAWSVRRDTEAFF. CDR3 nucleotide sequence: TGTGCCTGGAGTGTACGCAGGGACACTGAAGCTTTCTTT.